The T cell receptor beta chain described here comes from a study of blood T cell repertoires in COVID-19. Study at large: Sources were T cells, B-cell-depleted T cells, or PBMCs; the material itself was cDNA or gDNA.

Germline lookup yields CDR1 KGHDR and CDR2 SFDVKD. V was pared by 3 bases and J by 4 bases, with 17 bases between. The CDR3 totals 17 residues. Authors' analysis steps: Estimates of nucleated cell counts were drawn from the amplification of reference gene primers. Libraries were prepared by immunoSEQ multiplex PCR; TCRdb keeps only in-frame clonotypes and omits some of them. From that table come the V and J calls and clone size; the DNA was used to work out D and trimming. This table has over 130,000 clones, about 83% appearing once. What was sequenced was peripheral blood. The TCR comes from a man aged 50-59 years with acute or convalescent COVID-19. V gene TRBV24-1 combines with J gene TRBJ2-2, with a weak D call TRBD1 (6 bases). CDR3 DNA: TGTGCCACCAGTGATGTGAACAGGGCTCTAGGCACCGGGGAGCTGTTTTTT. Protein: CATSDVNRALGTGELFF.